This record covers a single TCR beta chain. The data were obtained in a study of CD8 T cells in Susac syndrome. cDNA came from about 0.46 to 1 ug RNA primed by random hexamers. The TCR beta CDR3 was amplified by immunoSEQ multiplex PCR across 54 Vbeta, 13 Jbeta. TCRdb reprocessed the immunoSEQ multiplex PCR reads with MiXCR, giving one entry per CDR3 protein. This sample yields fewer than 350,000 distinct CDR3 sequences, of which approximately 90% are seen a single time; over 0.05% belongs to the top ten. From blood CD8+ and CD4+ T cells, the TCR beta chain was sequenced. Relapsing-remitting disease, either stable or active, was present in the treatment-naive patients who were the multiple sclerosis controls. Negative isolation yielded the CD8+ and CD4+ T cells, while FACS enriched the TEMRA cells. CDR3 size: 15 residues. Trimming shortened V by 7 bases and J by 2 bases, and 16 bases separated the two germline ends.

Sample: CD4+ T cells from PBMCs. The V call is TRBV12-3 or TRBV12-4, the J call TRBJ2-3; D is uncertain. This TCR derives from a human donor with multiple sclerosis. Written as DNA, the CDR3 is TGTGCCAGCACCCCAGTGGGCAGGCCCACAGATACGCAGTATTTT. Its translation is CASTPVGRPTDTQYF.